Shown below are 18 T cell receptor beta chains from a single sample sequenced in a study of blood T cell repertoires in COVID-19. The assay was immunoSEQ multiplex PCR, and TCRdb's table has in-frame clones only and misses some. The data contain about 230,000 clones, about 91% of them seen just once; the ten biggest clones take up around 2.5%. Sequencing was carried out using PBMCs or T cells enriched from blood (not recorded which). The receptors stem from a woman between 40 and 50 years old with acute COVID-19.

The chain carries TRBV7-2 and TRBJ2-5; 8 nucleotides agree with TRBD2. The V and J ends lost 5 bases and 4 bases, in that order; junction bases with no gene match: 6. The CDR3 runs to 14 residues. The germline V gene has CDR1 SGHTA and CDR2 FQGNSA. CDR3 region: CASSPGTSGETQYF. CDR3 nucleotide sequence: TGTGCCAGCAGCCCCGGGACTAGTGGAGAGACCCAGTACTTC.

V gene TRBV5-1 combines with J gene TRBJ1-2, with D possibly matching TRBD1 (6 bases). Per the germline V gene, CDR1 is SGHRS and CDR2 is YFSETQ. The CDR3 is 13 residues long. The ends were cut back, 3 bases at V and 8 bases at J, with 14 bases in the middle. As DNA, the CDR3 is TGCGCCAGCAGCTCACAGGGTGTAGGGGGCTACACCTTC. This encodes CASSSQGVGGYTF.

The rearrangement uses TRBV18 and TRBJ2-5; 7 bases fit TRBD2. Germline loops: CDR1 KGHSH, CDR2 LQKENI. The CDR3 runs 14 residues. V lost 3 bases, J lost 5 bases, and 6 bases stayed unmatched. CDR3 amino acids: CASSPYSGLETQYF. The CDR3, as DNA: TGTGCCAGCTCACCGTATAGCGGGTTGGAGACCCAGTACTTC.

The chain has TRBV9 and TRBJ2-5; D possibly corresponds to TRBD1 (6 bases). Germline V gives CDR1 SGDLS, CDR2 YYNGEE. Between the trimmed V and J ends, which lost 0 bases and 1 base, there was a span of 13 bases. This CDR3 contains 16 residues. The CDR3 sequence: CASSVDPWGPQETQYF. The CDR3 DNA reads as TGTGCCAGCAGCGTAGACCCCTGGGGGCCCCAAGAGACCCAGTACTTC.

V is TRBV6-4 and J is TRBJ2-3; D gene unclear. The germline CDR1 and CDR2 sequences are MRHNA and SNTAGT. There are 15 residues in the CDR3. V lost 6 bases, J lost 8 bases, and 21 bases lay in between. The CDR3 reads CASSSSSNPGTTQYF. CDR3 coding DNA: TGTGCCAGCAGCTCCTCCTCTAATCCCGGTACTACGCAGTATTTT.

J is TRBJ2-1 and V is TRBV7-9; TRBD2 aligns across 13 bases. J was trimmed by 6 bases and V by 4 bases; bases with no gene match: 12. CDR1 and CDR2 (germline): SEHNR, FQNEAQ (reference sequence). The CDR3 has 18 residues. CDR3 nucleotide sequence: TGTGCCAGCAGCTCTACCACTAGCGGGGGGGGCCGAGGCAATGAGCAGTTCTTC. Translation gives CASSSTTSGGGRGNEQFF.

The chain combines TRBV13 with TRBJ1-1; no firm D call. The V end lost 5 bases, the J end lost 3 bases, and 19 bases lay between the germline ends. This CDR3 has 16 amino acids. The germline V gene encodes CDR1 PRHDT and CDR2 FYEKMQ (reference sequence). CDR3 region: CASSKPLVWSDTEAFF. The CDR3, as DNA: TGTGCCAGCAGCAAACCCCTCGTGTGGTCGGACACTGAAGCTTTCTTT.

V and J are TRBV19 and TRBJ2-3, with 10 bases aligning to TRBD2. The germline V gene has CDR1 LNHDA and CDR2 SQIVND (reference sequence). J was trimmed by 1 base and V by 4 bases; bases with no gene match: 2. The CDR3 is 15 amino acids. For the CDR3, the DNA is TGTGCCAGTAGTACCGGGACTAGCGGCACAGATACGCAGTATTTT. Protein sequence: CASSTGTSGTDTQYF.

The chain uses TRBV9 and TRBJ1-1; D is ambiguous. V was pared by 5 bases and J by 0 bases, with 11 bases between. Germline CDR1 SGDLS, CDR2 YYNGEE. The CDR3 length is 14 residues. The CDR3 here is CASSASGLNTEAFF. DNA for the CDR3: TGTGCCAGCAGTGCGAGCGGTTTGAACACTGAAGCTTTCTTT.

The chain uses TRBV19 and TRBJ1-2, with 10 bases lining up with TRBD1. V shed 3 bases, J shed 4 bases, and the junction held 8 bases outside the gene matches. This CDR3 has 16 amino acids. In germline, CDR1 is LNHDA, CDR2 SQIVND (reference sequence). The CDR3 DNA reads TGTGCCAGTAGTATTAGCGGGACAGGGGATCCCTATGGCTACACCTTC. It yields the protein CASSISGTGDPYGYTF. Combining the CDR3 with reference TRBV19 and TRBJ1-2 gives the whole variable domain DGGITQSPKYLFRKEGQNVTLSCEQNLNHDAMYWYRQDPGQGLRLIYYSQIVNDFQKGDIAEGYSVSREKKESFPLTVTSAQKNPTAFYLCASSISGTGDPYGYTFGSGTRLTVV.

This chain joins TRBV5-1 and TRBJ1-2; D is uncertain. Trimming left V 1 base short and J 7 bases short, with 8 bases between. The germline CDR1 and CDR2 sequences are SGHRS and YFSETQ. The CDR3 is 12 amino acids. CDR3 nucleotides: TGCGCCAGCAGCTTGAACCAGATTGGCTACACCTTC. Its translation is CASSLNQIGYTF.

V is TRBV7-8 and J is TRBJ2-5; TRBD2 aligns across 12 bases. The CDR3 has 15 amino acids. CDR1 and CDR2 from the germline V gene are SGHVS and FQNEAQ. The V and J ends lost 4 bases and 2 bases, in that order; junction bases with no gene match: 2. Here the CDR3 reads CASSSTSGGQETQYF. The DNA for the CDR3 is TGTGCCAGCAGCTCGACTAGCGGGGGACAAGAGACCCAGTACTTC. The full variable domain, completed using reference TRBV7-8 and TRBJ2-5, is GAGVSQSPRYKVAKRGQDVALRCDPISGHVSLFWYQQALGQGPEFLTYFQNEAQLDKSGLPSDRFFAERPEGSVSTLKIQRTQQEDSAVYLCASSSTSGGQETQYFGPGTRLLVL.

This sequence joins TRBV2 and TRBJ1-5, with 8 positions matching TRBD1. This CDR3 has 13 amino acids. Germline CDR1 is SNHLY and CDR2 is FYNNEI. The CDR3 loop reads CAGDRGGNQPQHF. CDR3 bases: TGTGCAGGTGACAGGGGTGGCAATCAGCCCCAGCATTTT.

The rearrangement uses TRBV9 and TRBJ1-6; D gene unclear. The CDR3 sequence is 15 residues long. Trimming removed 3 bases at V and 5 bases at J, with 12 bases between. CDR1 SGDLS and CDR2 YYNGEE come from the germline V gene. The CDR3 sequence: CASSGHTGDNSPLHF. CDR3 coding DNA: TGTGCCAGCAGCGGACACACGGGAGATAATTCACCCCTCCACTTT.

This clone has a handful of counts. This sequence joins TRBV11-2 and TRBJ2-1; the D is unclear. The CDR3 is made up of 13 amino acids. In germline, CDR1 is SGHAT, CDR2 FQNNGV. V lost 0 bases and J lost 10, with 10 bases in between. As DNA, the CDR3 is TGTGCCAGCAGCTTAGACCGACACTGGGAGCAGTTCTTC. Translation gives CASSLDRHWEQFF.

The chain is built from TRBV13 and TRBJ2-1; 7 positions match TRBD2. Per germline, CDR1 PRHDT and CDR2 FYEKMQ (reference sequence). The CDR3 is 16 amino acids. Losses at the gene ends were 5 bases for V and 0 bases for J; bases not matched to a gene: 7. CDR3 in DNA: TGTGCCAGCAGCCGCCCGGGCGGGAGCTCCTACAATGAGCAGTTCTTC. Protein: CASSRPGGSSYNEQFF. Looking up the rest from reference TRBV13 and TRBJ2-1 gives the full variable domain: AAGVIQSPRHLIKEKRETATLKCYPIPRHDTVYWYQQGPGQDPQFLISFYEKMQSDKGSIPDRFSAQQFSDYHSELNMSSLELGDSALYFCASSRPGGSSYNEQFFGPGTRLTVL.

In DNA, the CDR3 is TGTGCCAGCAGTTACGGGTGGGAGGGCCAAGAGACCCAGTACTTC. Translation: CASSYGWEGQETQYF. The rearrangement joins TRBV6-2 or TRBV6-3 to TRBJ2-5, with 7 bases identical to TRBD2. Germline V gene lookup returns CDR1 MNHEY and CDR2 SVGEGT. Unmatched junction bases numbered 4, after V lost 2 bases and J lost 1 base. The length of the CDR3 is 15 residues.

The genes are TRBV14 and TRBJ2-3, with D perhaps matching TRBD1 (5 bases). This CDR3 has 13 amino acids. V lost 5 bases, J lost 2 bases, and 8 bases lay in between. Germline CDR1 reads SGHDN; CDR2 reads FVKESK. The CDR3 DNA follows: TGTGCCAGCAGCTCGACAGACACAGATACGCAGTATTTT. This sequence encodes CASSSTDTDTQYF.